This T cell receptor (beta chain) was identified during a study of blood T cell repertoires in COVID-19. As processed by the authors: The assay estimated nucleated cells by amplifying reference gene primers. Assay: immunoSEQ multiplex PCR; the TCRdb copy retains only in-frame clones and omits some. The V and J calls and clone size are taken from that table; D and trimming were inferred from the DNA. Of approximately 150,000 clones in the sample, 88% were seen once. The CDR3 consists of 14 residues. The V end lost 3 bases, the J end lost 4 bases, and 12 bases lay between the germline ends. Germline lookup yields CDR1 MNHEY and CDR2 SMNVEV (reference sequence).

The rearrangement uses TRBV27 and TRBJ1-1, with a weak D call TRBD1 (6 bases). The receptor's source is a woman between 50 and 59 years old with acute or convalescent COVID-19. Sample: peripheral blood. CDR3 sequence: CASSFGGRITEAFF. The CDR3 DNA is TGTGCCAGCAGTTTCGGGGGGCGAATCACTGAAGCTTTCTTT.